This passage covers 11 T cell receptor beta chains from one sample sequenced in a study of shared clonotypes between healthy human individuals. The method was immunoSEQ multiplex PCR; TCRdb's version includes in-frame clones alone and lacks a portion of them. The table includes about 2.4 million clones, 80% to 95% detected once. The sample comprised naive CD4+ T cells from PBMCs. Subset described: CD45RA+ positively selected. These TCRs come from a man aged 18 to 29 in good health. Some clones in this sample may be carry-over from other donors' samples.

V usage is TRBV9 and J usage is TRBJ1-1, with D hard to call. CDR3 length: 12 residues. Trimming pared 3 bases from V and 6 bases from J, leaving 9 bases between. The V gene's germline CDR1 is SGDLS and CDR2 YYNGEE. The CDR3 DNA follows: TGTGCCAGCAGCGCGGACGGCGCTGAAGCTTTCTTT. Protein sequence: CASSADGAEAFF. Together with reference TRBV9 and TRBJ1-1, the CDR3 gives the full variable domain: DSGVTQTPKHLITATGQRVTLRCSPRSGDLSVYWYQQSLDQGLQFLIQYYNGEERAKGNILERFSAQQFPDLHSELNLSSLELGDSALYFCASSADGAEAFFGQGTRLTVV.

This chain joins TRBV4-1 and TRBJ1-1; D perhaps matches TRBD1 (6 bases). The CDR3 extends over 11 amino acids. In germline, CDR1 is MGHRA, CDR2 YSYEKL. V was pared by 6 bases and J by 10 bases, with 12 bases between. The DNA for the CDR3 is TGCGCCAGCAGTTCTCAGGGGATAGCTTTCTTT. Translation gives CASSSQGIAFF.

The V and J genes are TRBV19 and TRBJ2-3, with D perhaps matching TRBD2 (7 bases). The CDR3 spans 14 residues. Germline lookup yields CDR1 LNHDA and CDR2 SQIVND (reference sequence). V was pared by 7 bases and J by 6 bases, with 17 bases between. The CDR3 loop reads CASMGGGAGDTQYF. The CDR3 DNA is TGTGCCAGTATGGGAGGGGGGGCCGGTGATACGCAGTATTTT.

In the case of this clone: One junction end does not reproduce the germline sequence, and a read error may be involved. Other nucleotide sequences from this sample produce the same CDR3. This rearrangement joins TRBV6-5 to TRBJ1-2; D remains ambiguous. The CDR3 has 12 residues. Germline V CDR1 and CDR2: MNHEY, SVGAGI. The CDR3: CASSSPEYSYTF. Here the CDR3 DNA reads TGTGCCAGCAGTTCCCCCGAATATAGCTATACCTTC.

The chain employs TRBV9 and TRBJ2-5; D is unresolved. The J call could be wrong; TRBJ2-7 is a better fit for the DNA end. This CDR3 comprises 13 residues. Germline CDR1 reads SGDLS; CDR2 reads YYNGEE. This CDR3 is CASNSGSWVEQYF. The DNA for the CDR3 is TGTGCCAGCAACTCAGGTAGCTGGGTCGAGCAGTACTTC.

This chain joins TRBV2 and TRBJ2-5; D might be TRBD2 (6 bases). The CDR3 covers 15 residues. V lost 3 bases and J 2 bases, leaving 13 bases between the germline ends. Germline CDR1 reads SNHLY; CDR2 reads FYNNEI. The CDR3 DNA is TGTGCCAGCAGTGACTGGAGGGGACGTCAAGAGACCCAGTACTTC. Translation: CASSDWRGRQETQYF.

The CDR3 nucleotides are TGTGCCAGCAGCCAAGTGGGCCGGATCTATGGCTACACCTTC. Protein: CASSQVGRIYGYTF. The rearrangement uses TRBV14 and TRBJ1-2, with no clear D. Trimming took off 1 base at V and 4 bases at J, with 10 bases between the two ends. This CDR3 is built from 14 residues. Germline-derived CDR1 and CDR2 are SGHDN and FVKESK. The full variable domain, its missing parts supplied by reference TRBV14 and TRBJ1-2, is EAGVTQFPSHSVIEKGQTVTLRCDPISGHDNLYWYRRVMGKEIKFLLHFVKESKQDESGMPNNRFLAERTGGTYSTLKVQPAELEDSGVYFCASSQVGRIYGYTFGSGTRLTVV.

The chain joins TRBV18 to TRBJ2-7; the D is unclear. Per germline, CDR1 KGHSH and CDR2 LQKENI. The length of the CDR3 is 16 residues. Trimming shortened V by 5 bases and J by 8 bases, and 25 bases separated the two germline ends. The CDR3 region has the DNA TGTGCCAGCTCATCTACACTTGTTCCTCGGATCTATAAGCAGTACTTC. Its protein product is CASSSTLVPRIYKQYF. Variable domain in full (rest from reference TRBV18 and TRBJ2-7): NAGVMQNPRHLVRRRGQEARLRCSPMKGHSHVYWYRQLPEEGLKFMVYLQKENIIDESGMPKERFSAEFPKEGPSILRIQQVVRGDSAAYFCASSSTLVPRIYKQYFGPGTRLTVT.

The chain links TRBV6-1 to TRBJ2-3, with 8 bases aligning to TRBD1. V was pared by 3 bases and J by 5 bases, with 7 bases of the junction left unmatched. This CDR3 spans 15 amino acids. Germline lookup yields CDR1 MNHNS and CDR2 SASEGT. As DNA, the CDR3 is TGTGCCAGCAGTGAGGCCGGACAGGGTCAAGATACGCAGTATTTT. Translated, it gives CASSEAGQGQDTQYF.

The V gene is TRBV4-1, the J gene TRBJ1-2, with D uncertain. The germline CDR1 and CDR2 sequences are MGHRA and YSYEKL. The CDR3 is made up of 15 amino acids. The V gene lost 2 bases and the J gene lost 2 bases, with 12 bases spanning the gap. The CDR3 protein is CASSQTVGINYGYTF. The CDR3 DNA reads as TGCGCCAGCAGCCAAACCGTCGGAATAAACTATGGCTACACCTTC.

V usage is TRBV5-6 and J usage is TRBJ2-5, with D tentatively TRBD2 (6 bases). The V and J ends lost 4 bases and 1 base respectively, with 8 bases between them. The CDR3 spans 13 residues. Germline-derived CDR1 and CDR2 are SGHDT and YYEEEE. This CDR3 reads CASSAGSQETQYF. The CDR3 DNA follows: TGTGCCAGCAGCGCGGGGAGCCAAGAGACCCAGTACTTC.